This TCR beta chain was profiled in a study of T cell responses to AZD1222 COVID-19 vaccine. Findings and caveats of the study: Two AZD1222 doses significantly raised spike-specific TCR breadth and depth over controls. Targets within unmutated variant regions were reportedly found for nearly half of spike-specific TCRs.

Using immunoSEQ multiplex PCR, the repertoire was profiled, and TCRdb retains in-frame clones only, with some absent. The sample shows about 160,000 clones, roughly 92% of them seen only once. Analyses pooled second doses at about 4 or about 12 weeks. Notes on this clone: As yet, its antigen is unknown.

This CDR3 has 17 residues. This specimen was peripheral blood, taken 28 days after the second AZD1222 dose. The rearrangement uses TRBV21-1 and TRBJ2-1; the table calls TRBD2, which could not be checked here. TRBV21-1 corresponds to a pseudogene. The TCR originated in an adult who received the AZD1222 COVID-19 vaccine. CDR3 DNA sequence: TGTGCCAGCAGCATTCCGCCAGCGGGAGAGTTCTACAATGAGCAGTTCTTC. Protein sequence: CASSIPPAGEFYNEQFF.